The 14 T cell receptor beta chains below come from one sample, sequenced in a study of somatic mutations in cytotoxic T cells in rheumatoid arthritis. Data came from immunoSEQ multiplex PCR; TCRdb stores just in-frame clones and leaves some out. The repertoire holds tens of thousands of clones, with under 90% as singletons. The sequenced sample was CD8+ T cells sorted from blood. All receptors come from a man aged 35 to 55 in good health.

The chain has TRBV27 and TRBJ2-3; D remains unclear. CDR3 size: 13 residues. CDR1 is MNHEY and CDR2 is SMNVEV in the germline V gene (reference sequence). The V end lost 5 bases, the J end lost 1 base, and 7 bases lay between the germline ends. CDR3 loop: CASSTWGTDTQYF. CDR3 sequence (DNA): TGTGCCAGCAGTACCTGGGGCACAGATACGCAGTATTTT.

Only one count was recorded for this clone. The DNA for the CDR3 is TGTGCCAGCAGTTATCAGGGATCATACGAGCAGTACTTC. Translating gives CASSYQGSYEQYF. The gene calls are TRBV27 and TRBJ2-7; TRBD1 is a possible D gene (5 bases). V shed 4 bases and J shed 4 bases, with 11 bases lying between them. The length of the CDR3 is 13 residues. CDR1 and CDR2 from the germline V gene are MNHEY and SMNVEV (reference sequence).

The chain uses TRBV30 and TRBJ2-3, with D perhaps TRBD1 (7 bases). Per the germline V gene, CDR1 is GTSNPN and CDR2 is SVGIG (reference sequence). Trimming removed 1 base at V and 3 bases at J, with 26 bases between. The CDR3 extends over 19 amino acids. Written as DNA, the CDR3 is TGTGCCTGGAGTGCCGGGACAGATTTTCCCCGGGGGCCAACAGATACGCAGTATTTT. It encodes CAWSAGTDFPRGPTDTQYF.

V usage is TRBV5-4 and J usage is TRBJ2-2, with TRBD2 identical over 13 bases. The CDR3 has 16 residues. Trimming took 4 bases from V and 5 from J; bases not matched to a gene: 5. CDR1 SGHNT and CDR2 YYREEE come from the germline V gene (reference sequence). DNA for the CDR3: TGTGCCAGCAGCCGCGGACTAGCGGGAGAAACCGGGGAGCTGTTTTTT. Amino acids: CASSRGLAGETGELFF.

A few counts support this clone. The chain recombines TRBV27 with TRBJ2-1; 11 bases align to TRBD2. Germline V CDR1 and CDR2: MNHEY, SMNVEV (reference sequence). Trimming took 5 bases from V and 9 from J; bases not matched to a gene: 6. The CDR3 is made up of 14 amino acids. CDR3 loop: CASSPLAGDGEQFF. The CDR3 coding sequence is TGTGCCAGCAGTCCACTAGCGGGAGATGGTGAGCAGTTCTTC.

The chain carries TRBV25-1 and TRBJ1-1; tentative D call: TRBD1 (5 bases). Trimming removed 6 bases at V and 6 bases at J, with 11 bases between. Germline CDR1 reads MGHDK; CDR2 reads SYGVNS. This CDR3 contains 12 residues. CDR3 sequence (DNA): TGTGCCAGCAGGGCAGAGGGGCCTGAAGCTTTCTTT. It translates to CASRAEGPEAFF.

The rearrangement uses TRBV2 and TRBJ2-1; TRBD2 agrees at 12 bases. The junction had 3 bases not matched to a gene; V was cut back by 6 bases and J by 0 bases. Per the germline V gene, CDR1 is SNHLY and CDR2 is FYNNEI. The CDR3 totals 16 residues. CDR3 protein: CASRQLAGGSYNEQFF. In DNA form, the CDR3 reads TGTGCCAGCAGGCAACTAGCGGGAGGCTCCTACAATGAGCAGTTCTTC.

This CDR3 is CASSIDGTSGSNEQFF. CDR3 coding DNA: TGTGCCAGTAGTATAGATGGGACTAGCGGGAGCAATGAGCAGTTCTTC. V gene TRBV19 combines with J gene TRBJ2-1, with 14 bases matching TRBD2. Germline V gives CDR1 LNHDA, CDR2 SQIVND (reference sequence). There are 16 residues in the CDR3. V lost 0 bases to trimming and J lost 6 bases; unmatched junction nucleotides: 1.

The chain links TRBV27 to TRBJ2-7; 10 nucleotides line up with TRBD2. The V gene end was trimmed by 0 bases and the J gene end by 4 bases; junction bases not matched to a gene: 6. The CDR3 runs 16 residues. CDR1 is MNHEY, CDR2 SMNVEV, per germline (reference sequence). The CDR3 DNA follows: TGTGCCAGCAGTTTATCACTCGGACTAGCGGTTTACGAGCAGTACTTC. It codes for CASSLSLGLAVYEQYF.

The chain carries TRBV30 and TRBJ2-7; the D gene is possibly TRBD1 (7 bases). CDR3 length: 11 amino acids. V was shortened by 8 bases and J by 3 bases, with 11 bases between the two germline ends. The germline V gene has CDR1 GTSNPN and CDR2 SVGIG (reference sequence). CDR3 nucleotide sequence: TGTGCCGGCGGGACAGACTACGAGCAGTACTTC. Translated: CAGGTDYEQYF.

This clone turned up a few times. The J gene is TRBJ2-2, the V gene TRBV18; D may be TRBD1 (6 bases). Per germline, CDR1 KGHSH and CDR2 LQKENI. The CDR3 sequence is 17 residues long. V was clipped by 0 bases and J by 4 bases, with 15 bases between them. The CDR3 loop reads CASSPPTGSASTGELFF. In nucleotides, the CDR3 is TGTGCCAGCTCACCACCGACAGGAAGCGCATCCACCGGGGAGCTGTTTTTT.

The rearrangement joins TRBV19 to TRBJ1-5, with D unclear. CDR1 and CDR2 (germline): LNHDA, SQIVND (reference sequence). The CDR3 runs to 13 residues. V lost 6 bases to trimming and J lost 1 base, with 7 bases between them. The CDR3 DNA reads TGTGCCAGTAGGGGAGGGAGCAATCAGCCCCAGCATTTT. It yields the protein CASRGGSNQPQHF.

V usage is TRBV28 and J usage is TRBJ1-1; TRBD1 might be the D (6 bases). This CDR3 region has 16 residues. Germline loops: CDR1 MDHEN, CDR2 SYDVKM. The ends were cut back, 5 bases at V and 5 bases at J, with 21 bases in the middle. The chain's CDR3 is CASSPSPIQGSTEAFF. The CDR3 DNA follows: TGTGCCAGCAGTCCCTCCCCGATACAGGGCAGTACTGAAGCTTTCTTT.

CDR3: CSVEGEGIGQYF. In nucleotides, the CDR3 is TGCAGCGTTGAAGGGGAGGGAATCGGGCAGTACTTC. The chain joins TRBV29-1 to TRBJ2-7; 7 bases map to TRBD2. The CDR3 is 12 amino acids. The V gene's germline CDR1 is SQVTM and CDR2 ANQGSEA. J gave up 9 bases and V 1 base, and 6 bases lay outside the gene matches.